Below are 2 T cell receptor beta chains sequenced from a single sample in a study of blood T cells in healthy people across ages. Primers used in a second PCR of roughly 7 to 12 cycles were a sample-barcoded 5' primer and a J-beta primer mix. MiXCR, run by TCRdb on the 5' RACE reads, gives a single entry per CDR3 protein. Of around 2 million distinct CDR3 sequences listed, about two fifths are singletons. Specimen: blood. The receptor set was obtained from a human donor in good health.

The table lists this clonotype with a few counts. This rearrangement joins TRBV6-1 to TRBJ2-1; D call uncertain. Looked up from germline, CDR1 is MNHNS and CDR2 is SASEGT. This CDR3 has 10 amino acids. Trimming removed 4 bases from V and 8 bases from J, with 3 bases in between. CDR3 in DNA: TGTGCCAGCAGTGGGTATGAGCAGTTCTTC. Its translation is CASSGYEQFF.

Worth noting for this clonotype: A read error is possible here, since a much larger clone lies one base away. The rearrangement joins TRBV20-1 to TRBJ1-1; D is unresolved. The CDR3 consists of 14 residues. CDR1 and CDR2 (germline): DFQATT, SNEGSKA (reference sequence). Trimming left V 3 bases short and J 5 bases short, with 16 bases between. CDR3 coding DNA: TGCAGTGCTAGGATCCCCGCGTTGGAAACTGAAGCTTTCTTT. It encodes CSARIPALETEAFF.